This paragraph covers one TCR beta chain sequence. Its antigen is as yet unknown. Trimming shortened V by 2 bases and J by 3 bases, and 11 bases separated the two germline ends. From germline, CDR1 is MNHNS and CDR2 SASEGT. The CDR3 sequence is 14 residues long. This sample is part of a study of shared clonotypes between healthy human individuals. Study-level findings and limits: Richness estimates generally favored naive over memory subsets.

Using immunoSEQ multiplex PCR, the repertoire was profiled, and TCRdb retains in-frame clones only, with some absent. There are about 600,000 clones in the sample; more than 95% occur only once, and roughly 0.05% lies in the top ten. The V gene is TRBV6-1, the J gene TRBJ2-7; D is undetermined. This clonotype was sampled from a woman in her twenties or thirties in good health. Sequencing used naive CD4+ T cells sorted from blood. The subset here: CD45RA+ positively selected. This CDR3 is CASSELWTNYEQYF. The CDR3 DNA sequence: TGTGCCAGCAGTGAATTATGGACCAACTACGAGCAGTACTTC.